The next 11 T cell receptor beta chains were all read from a single sample in a study of T cell changes during pregnancy in multiple sclerosis. Using immunoSEQ multiplex PCR, the repertoire was profiled, and TCRdb retains in-frame clones only, with some absent. Of 89,000 or so clones listed, about 90% are singletons. The source material was PBMCs, sampled in the first trimester of pregnancy. Every receptor here comes from a female donor in good health, serving as a control in a pregnancy study. Some clones in this sample may be carry-over from other donors' samples.

V usage is TRBV7-9 and J usage is TRBJ2-7, with 7 bases lining up with TRBD1. The V gene end was trimmed by 5 bases and the J gene end by 0 bases; junction bases not matched to a gene: 13. This CDR3 region has 17 residues. The germline V gene has CDR1 SEHNR and CDR2 FQNEAQ (reference sequence). CDR3 in amino acids: CASSPSLWTGSSYEQYF. CDR3 bases: TGTGCCAGCAGCCCCTCACTATGGACAGGAAGCTCCTACGAGCAGTACTTC.

The gene calls are TRBV7-2 and TRBJ2-7; weak D call: TRBD2 (5 bases). Deletions cut 0 bases from V and 4 bases from J, with 10 bases between. The CDR3 spans 14 residues. Looked up from germline, CDR1 is SGHTA and CDR2 is FQGNSA. DNA of the CDR3: TGTGCCAGCAGCTTAGCCTCACTAGAGTACGAGCAGTACTTC. Its translation: CASSLASLEYEQYF.

V gene TRBV7-3 combines with J gene TRBJ2-3; TRBD2 agrees at 7 bases. Germline values: CDR1 SGHTA, CDR2 FQGTGA. V shed 4 bases and J 6 bases; nucleotides not matched to a gene: 7. This CDR3 region has 14 residues. Written as DNA, the CDR3 is TGTGCCAGCAGCTACTACTCACTAGCGGATACGCAGTATTTT. This translates into CASSYYSLADTQYF.

The J gene is TRBJ1-1, the V gene TRBV5-4, with D perhaps TRBD1 (5 bases). The germline V and J ends were trimmed by 1 base and 10 bases, with 14 bases remaining between them. Germline V gives CDR1 SGHNT, CDR2 YYREEE (reference sequence). The CDR3 runs 13 residues. The DNA for the CDR3 is TGTGCCAGCAGCTTGAAGACAGCGGGGTTAGCTTTCTTT. Translating it yields CASSLKTAGLAFF.

The chain carries TRBV15 and TRBJ2-3, with 9 positions matching TRBD2. Germline CDR1 is LNHNV and CDR2 is YYDKDF (reference sequence). The CDR3 is 15 residues long. V lost 1 base and J lost 8; bases outside the gene matches: 7. The CDR3: CATSRAIAGVATQYF. The CDR3 DNA sequence: TGTGCCACCAGCAGAGCGATAGCGGGAGTGGCTACGCAGTATTTT.

This chain connects TRBV5-6 to TRBJ2-2, with a weak D call TRBD2 (7 bases). CDR1 and CDR2 from the germline V gene are SGHDT and YYEEEE. The CDR3 contains 16 residues. V was trimmed by 2 bases and J by 4 bases, leaving 15 bases between them. Here the CDR3 reads CASSLLRGAITGELFF. For the CDR3, the DNA is TGTGCCAGCAGCTTACTCCGGGGGGCCATCACCGGGGAGCTGTTTTTT. The complete variable domain, with remaining parts taken from reference TRBV5-6 and TRBJ2-2, reads DAGVTQSPTHLIKTRGQQVTLRCSPKSGHDTVSWYQQALGQGPQFIFQYYEEEERQRGNFPDRFSGHQFPNYSSELNVNALLLGDSALYLCASSLLRGAITGELFFGEGSRLTVL.

This clone was detected only a few times. The J gene is TRBJ1-5, the V gene TRBV30; D may be TRBD1 (5 bases). V lost 0 bases and J lost 3, with 6 bases in between. Per the germline V gene, CDR1 is GTSNPN and CDR2 is SVGIG (reference sequence). The CDR3 sequence is 13 residues long. The CDR3 sequence is CAWSVQDNQPQHF. CDR3 nucleotides: TGTGCCTGGAGTGTACAGGACAATCAGCCCCAGCATTTT.

The chain combines TRBV20-1 with TRBJ2-3; 12 bases match TRBD1. The CDR3 totals 11 residues. Germline CDR1 and CDR2: DFQATT and SNEGSKA (reference sequence). CDR3 bases: TGCTCCGGGACAGGGGGCGATACGCAGTATTTT. This encodes CSGTGGDTQYF.

The V gene is TRBV9, the J gene TRBJ2-2, with D perhaps TRBD1 (6 bases). V was clipped by 4 bases and J by 1 base, with 11 bases between them. Germline-derived CDR1 and CDR2 are SGDLS and YYNGEE. The CDR3 sequence is 15 residues long. The CDR3 region is CASSFRDKNTGELFF. For the CDR3, the DNA is TGTGCCAGCAGCTTCCGGGACAAGAACACCGGGGAGCTGTTTTTT.

This chain connects TRBV13 to TRBJ2-1; 8 bases map to TRBD2. This CDR3 is built from 15 residues. J lost 4 bases, V lost 0 bases, and 2 bases had no gene match. Germline V gene sequence: CDR1 PRHDT, CDR2 FYEKMQ (reference sequence). This chain's CDR3 is CASSLGERGYNEQFF. The CDR3 DNA reads TGTGCCAGCAGCTTAGGGGAGCGGGGGTACAATGAGCAGTTCTTC.

This rearrangement joins TRBV28 to TRBJ2-2; 11 positions agree with TRBD1. The junction had 7 bases not matched to a gene; V was cut back by 6 bases and J by 4 bases. This CDR3 is built from 16 residues. Germline assignment: CDR1 MDHEN and CDR2 SYDVKM. CDR3 amino acids: CASSLLGTGGTGELFF. The CDR3 bases are TGTGCCAGCAGCCTCTTAGGGACAGGGGGCACCGGGGAGCTGTTTTTT.